These 15 T cell receptor beta chains were all obtained from the same sample, sequenced in a study of metastatic and nonmetastatic thyroid tumors. Patients underwent thyroid surgery, and none had received any treatment before it. TCRdb used MiXCR to call clones anew from the PCR reads. Among tens of thousands of clones listed, 16% were seen once. Sequencing was done on a sample of blood. Receptor source: a male donor with papillary thyroid cancer or a benign thyroid nodule (not recorded which). Some clones in this sample may be carry-over from other donors' samples.

This clone occurred many times. The chain employs TRBV15 and TRBJ1-5; D possibly corresponds to TRBD1 (6 bases). The ends were cut back, 2 bases at V and 4 bases at J, with 12 bases in the middle. The CDR3 is 15 residues long. Germline loops: CDR1 LNHNV, CDR2 YYDKDF (reference sequence). In DNA form, the CDR3 reads TGTGCCACCAGCAGAAGCAGGGGCACGAATCAGCCCCAGCATTTT. As protein: CATSRSRGTNQPQHF.

This clone has ten or more counts. This rearrangement joins TRBV29-1 to TRBJ2-1; 9 bases match TRBD2. The CDR3 spans 16 residues. The germline CDR1 and CDR2 sequences are SQVTM and ANQGSEA. The J segment lost 3 bases and the V segment lost 4 bases, leaving 10 bases of the junction unmatched. The CDR3 loop reads CSVARLAGEDYNEQFF. The CDR3 nucleotides read TGCAGCGTTGCGAGGTTAGCGGGAGAGGACTACAATGAGCAGTTCTTC.

Many counts were recorded for this clone. This sequence joins TRBV20-1 and TRBJ2-2; tentative D call: TRBD2 (5 bases). Germline values: CDR1 DFQATT, CDR2 SNEGSKA (reference sequence). The CDR3 runs to 14 residues. V gave up 6 bases and J gave up 1 base, with 12 bases separating them. CDR3 in amino acids: CSAMDWRNTGELFF. CDR3 in DNA: TGCAGTGCCATGGACTGGCGGAACACCGGGGAGCTGTTTTTT.

This clone was recorded at least ten times. The chain is built from TRBV20-1 and TRBJ2-3, with TRBD1 matching over 8 bases. Germline V gene data show CDR1 as DFQATT and CDR2 as SNEGSKA (reference sequence). The CDR3 is made up of 18 amino acids. V was clipped by 3 bases and J by 3 bases; unmatched bases: 17. This CDR3 is CSASLGFQGASSTDTQYF. The CDR3 DNA sequence: TGCAGTGCTAGTTTAGGTTTTCAGGGGGCCTCTTCGACAGATACGCAGTATTTT.

About this clone itself: The junction does not match germline at one end; this may be a read error. The chain carries TRBV6-2 or TRBV6-3 and TRBJ1-2; 9 bases are a match to TRBD1. This CDR3 spans 14 amino acids. The V gene's germline CDR1 is MNHEY and CDR2 SVGEGT. The CDR3 region has the DNA TGTGCCAGCAGTTCTGGACAGGGGCACTATGTCTACACCTTC. Translation: CASSSGQGHYVYTF.

This clone was seen many times. The rearrangement links TRBV28 to TRBJ2-2; 8 bases map to TRBD2. V shed 4 bases and J 4 bases; nucleotides not matched to a gene: 11. From germline, CDR1 is MDHEN and CDR2 SYDVKM. CDR3 length: 17 residues. The CDR3 loop is CASSSTGRGDFTGELFF. For the CDR3, the DNA is TGTGCCAGCAGTTCTACCGGGCGGGGGGACTTCACCGGGGAGCTGTTTTTT.

There are many counts of this clone. For the CDR3, the DNA is TGTGCCAGCAGTGAAACCTACGGGGGGCCTGTCTACGAGCAGTACTTC. Translation gives CASSETYGGPVYEQYF. This chain joins TRBV6-4 and TRBJ2-7; D possibly corresponds to TRBD2 (7 bases). The germline gives CDR1 MRHNA, CDR2 SNTAGT. The CDR3 is 16 residues long. V dropped 3 bases and J dropped 3 bases, with 18 bases sitting between them.

This clone came up many times. This sequence joins TRBV7-9 and TRBJ1-6; no clear D gene. The CDR3 extends over 15 amino acids. With 4 bases removed from V and 9 bases from J, the gap between germline ends came to 16 bases. Germline assignment: CDR1 SEHNR and CDR2 FQNEAQ (reference sequence). For the CDR3, the DNA is TGTGCCAGCAGCTCCTGGACTTCCCAAGCTTCACCCCTCCACTTT. Amino acid sequence: CASSSWTSQASPLHF.

This clone showed up many times. This chain uses TRBV6-5 with TRBJ2-5, with 8 nucleotides matching TRBD2. There are 15 residues in the CDR3. Germline V gene sequence: CDR1 MNHEY, CDR2 SVGAGI. After removal of 2 bases from V and 1 base from J, the junction contained 3 bases not matched to a gene. Here the CDR3 reads CASSYGGTSQETQYF. CDR3 nucleotide sequence: TGTGCCAGCAGTTACGGGGGGACTAGCCAAGAGACCCAGTACTTC.

This clone was seen ten or more times. The chain has TRBV4-2 and TRBJ2-2, with D possibly TRBD2 on 6 matching bases. Per germline, CDR1 LGHNA and CDR2 YNFKEQ. The CDR3 length is 15 residues. The germline V and J ends were trimmed by 4 bases and 8 bases, with 17 bases remaining between them. In DNA, the CDR3 is TGTGCCAGCAGCCTCGGGCTACGGGGGACGGGGGAGCTGTTTTTT. Translating it yields CASSLGLRGTGELFF.

A few counts support this clone. It may be a read error: a sequence one base away is much more abundant. CDR3 in DNA: TGTGCCAGCAGCGACACCCGGACAGGATACTTC. Protein product: CASSDTRTGYF. The chain recombines TRBV7-8 with TRBJ2-5, with 7 bases lining up with TRBD1. Germline V gene data show CDR1 as SGHVS and CDR2 as FQNEAQ. This CDR3 is 11 amino acids long. V lost 5 bases, J lost 14 bases, and 8 bases stayed unmatched.

The genes are TRBV20-1 and TRBJ2-7; maybe TRBD2 (5 bases). CDR3 size: 10 residues. V lost 4 bases to trimming and J lost 10 bases, with 11 bases between them. CDR1 is DFQATT, CDR2 SNEGSKA, per germline (reference sequence). CDR3 DNA sequence: TGCAGTGCTATATGGGAGACTCAGTACGTC. It yields the protein CSAIWETQYV.

The sample holds a few counts of this clone. A much bigger clone sits one base away, suggesting this may be a read error. The chain links TRBV20-1 to TRBJ2-1; the D is unclear. Germline V gives CDR1 DFQATT, CDR2 SNEGSKA (reference sequence). V was cut by 6 bases and J by 3 bases, with 12 bases left in between. This CDR3 has 13 amino acids. CDR3 DNA: TGCAGTGCAACCAATTGGAGCTACAATGAGCAGTTCTTC. As protein: CSATNWSYNEQFF.

This clone was picked up one time. The identical CDR3 is also encoded by other nucleotide sequences in the sample. The CDR3 nucleotides read TGTGCCAGCAGCCAGGGTGATTCTGGACAGGGGACCTACGAGCAGTACGTC. Translating gives CASSQGDSGQGTYEQYV. This chain joins TRBV16 and TRBJ2-7; 9 bases map to TRBD1. The CDR3 has 17 amino acids. Trimming cost V 3 bases and J 2 bases; bases outside gene matches: 11. Germline assignment: CDR1 KGHSY and CDR2 FQNENV.

The table lists this clone with many counts. The rearrangement uses TRBV19 and TRBJ2-1; D may be TRBD1 or TRBD2 (5 bases each). The CDR3 covers 16 residues. V lost 7 bases, J lost 0 bases, and 16 bases lay in between. Germline CDR1 and CDR2: LNHDA and SQIVND (reference sequence). This CDR3 reads CASNSLGTNSYNEQFF. The CDR3, as DNA: TGTGCCAGTAATTCCCTGGGGACGAACTCCTACAATGAGCAGTTCTTC.